This entry lists 16 T cell receptor beta chains sequenced from one sample in a study of T-cell reconstitution after alpha-beta-depleted transplantation in children. Preparation of the TCRbeta library was carried out with unique molecular identifiers. TCRdb reprocessed the PCR reads via MiXCR and lists one record per CDR3 protein. The profile shows over 45,000 distinct CDR3 sequences, roughly 45% of them singletons. The sequencing here drew on PBMCs, mostly from graft donor cells, taken 360 days after TCRalphabeta/CD19-depleted stem cell transplant. The source of these receptors is a male patient aged 10-17 years who had a stem cell transplant for acute lymphoblastic leukemia, so the T cells may come from the graft donor.

This clonotype was seen more than once but under ten times. The chain carries TRBV6-5 and TRBJ1-2, with 9 positions matching TRBD1. Germline-derived CDR1 and CDR2 are MNHEY and SVGAGI. V lost 0 bases, J lost 10 bases, and 6 bases stayed unmatched. The CDR3 sequence is 14 residues long. This CDR3 reads CASSYSPGQGTYTF. DNA for the CDR3: TGTGCCAGCAGTTACTCCCCGGGACAGGGAACCTACACCTTC.

This clonotype has ten or more counts. The CDR3 DNA is TGTGCCAGCAGCCAAGATCCAGGGATCTACAATGAGCAGTTCTTC. Translating it yields CASSQDPGIYNEQFF. The genes are TRBV3-1 and TRBJ2-1, with D perhaps matching TRBD1 (5 bases). The germline V and J ends were trimmed by 0 bases and 3 bases, with 9 bases remaining between them. Germline-derived CDR1 and CDR2 are LGHDT and YNNKEL (reference sequence). The CDR3 covers 15 residues.

The chain joins TRBV28 to TRBJ2-3; 10 bases line up with TRBD2. The junction had 8 bases not matched to a gene; V was cut back by 5 bases and J by 0 bases. Germline V gene sequence: CDR1 MDHEN, CDR2 SYDVKM. This CDR3 spans 17 amino acids. The CDR3 reads CASSPPLAGPSTDTQYF. CDR3 coding DNA: TGTGCCAGCAGTCCCCCACTAGCGGGACCTAGCACAGATACGCAGTATTTT.

The J gene is TRBJ2-1, the V gene TRBV24-1, with 11 bases identical to TRBD1. Germline V gene lookup returns CDR1 KGHDR and CDR2 SFDVKD. The ends lost 1 base at V and 6 bases at J; junction bases unmatched: 4. The CDR3 runs to 16 residues. The CDR3 reads CATSDFTGTGGNEQFF. CDR3 DNA: TGTGCCACCAGTGATTTTACCGGGACAGGGGGCAATGAGCAGTTCTTC.

The gene calls are TRBV3-1 and TRBJ2-3, with 7 nucleotides matching TRBD2. V dropped 4 bases and J dropped 9; count of bases not matched to a gene: 7. The CDR3 has 13 amino acids. Germline lookup yields CDR1 LGHDT and CDR2 YNNKEL (reference sequence). The CDR3 DNA reads TGTGCCAGCAGCCCTCAGCGGGAAAGGACGCAGTATTTT. This encodes CASSPQRERTQYF.

The rearrangement joins TRBV5-6 to TRBJ2-3, with 9 bases lining up with TRBD2. Germline CDR1 SGHDT, CDR2 YYEEEE. CDR3 length: 16 amino acids. Trimming removed 2 bases from V and 2 bases from J; junction bases left unmatched: 6. CDR3 sequence: CASSFGSSGTTDTQYF. CDR3 DNA: TGTGCCAGCAGCTTCGGGTCTAGCGGGACCACAGATACGCAGTATTTT.

The chain joins TRBV7-9 to TRBJ2-3, with unresolved D. Per germline, CDR1 SEHNR and CDR2 FQNEAQ (reference sequence). This CDR3 has 8 amino acids. Trimming pared 9 bases from V and 6 bases from J, leaving 1 base between. CDR3: CASDTQYF. The CDR3 DNA reads TGTGCCAGTGATACGCAGTATTTT.

The rearrangement uses TRBV27 and TRBJ1-5, with D unclear. Per the germline V gene, CDR1 is MNHEY and CDR2 is SMNVEV (reference sequence). Trimming took off 8 bases at V and 0 bases at J, with 14 bases between the two ends. The CDR3 is 15 amino acids. CDR3 region: CASGIQPYSNQPQHF. The CDR3 nucleotides read TGTGCCAGCGGGATACAGCCTTATAGCAATCAGCCCCAGCATTTT.

This clonotype was observed a handful of times. V gene TRBV5-1 combines with J gene TRBJ1-1; 7 nucleotides align to TRBD1. The V and J ends lost 0 bases and 0 bases, in that order; junction bases with no gene match: 11. The CDR3 consists of 18 residues. CDR1 and CDR2 from the germline V gene are SGHRS and YFSETQ. Written as DNA, the CDR3 is TGCGCCAGCAGCTTGGCCTATGGCACAGGGGTCATGAACACTGAAGCTTTCTTT. Its translation is CASSLAYGTGVMNTEAFF.

The rearrangement links TRBV20-1 to TRBJ1-3; no clear D gene. The CDR3 is 15 residues long. Germline V CDR1 and CDR2: DFQATT, SNEGSKA (reference sequence). Trimming pared 1 base from V and 1 base from J, leaving 11 bases between. CDR3 in amino acids: CSARGRVNSGNTIYF. In nucleotides, the CDR3 is TGCAGTGCTAGAGGGAGGGTAAATTCTGGAAACACCATATATTTT.

This clonotype was recorded a few times. The J gene is TRBJ1-1, the V gene TRBV12-3 or TRBV12-4, with 7 positions matching TRBD1. The length of the CDR3 is 13 residues. The V gene end was trimmed by 6 bases and the J gene end by 11 bases; junction bases not matched to a gene: 12. The CDR3: CASRGTVSGSAFF. The CDR3 DNA reads TGTGCCAGCAGGGGGACAGTGTCCGGGTCGGCTTTCTTT.

The V call is TRBV29-1, the J call TRBJ2-1; no clear D gene. The CDR3 runs 13 residues. Trimming pared 3 bases from V and 3 bases from J, leaving 9 bases between. The germline V gene has CDR1 SQVTM and CDR2 ANQGSEA. CDR3 amino acids: CSVEGGFYNEQFF. CDR3 nucleotide sequence: TGCAGCGTTGAGGGTGGCTTCTACAATGAGCAGTTCTTC.

This clonotype was counted a few times. The chain carries TRBV20-1 and TRBJ2-7; no definite D call. The CDR3 consists of 10 residues. V lost 3 bases and J lost 10, with 10 bases in between. CDR1 is DFQATT and CDR2 is SNEGSKA in the germline V gene (reference sequence). This CDR3 is CSASFEDQYF. CDR3 DNA sequence: TGCAGTGCTAGCTTTGAGGACCAGTACTTC.

A few counts support this clonotype. V usage is TRBV28 and J usage is TRBJ2-7; TRBD1 matches 9 bases. CDR1 and CDR2 from the germline V gene are MDHEN and SYDVKM. The length of the CDR3 is 17 residues. Trimming at V came to 6 bases and at J to 0 bases, leaving 12 bases not matched to a gene. Here the CDR3 DNA reads TGTGCCAGCAGCTTAGGGGACAGGGTATTTTTCTCCTACGAGCAGTACTTC. It codes for CASSLGDRVFFSYEQYF.

The DNA of the CDR3 is TGCGCCAGCAGCTTGTATGGGGGTTACACCGGGGAGCTGTTTTTT. Translation gives CASSLYGGYTGELFF. This rearrangement joins TRBV5-1 to TRBJ2-2; D possibly uses TRBD1 or TRBD2 (5 bases each). Trimming stripped 1 base from V and 3 bases from J, with 10 bases between. The CDR3 is 15 amino acids. Germline values: CDR1 SGHRS, CDR2 YFSETQ.

In this sample, this clonotype turned up a few times. The chain is built from TRBV7-9 and TRBJ1-5, with a weak D call TRBD1 (5 bases). Trimming shortened V by 6 bases and J by 6 bases, and 12 bases separated the two germline ends. Germline-derived CDR1 and CDR2 are SEHNR and FQNEAQ (reference sequence). This CDR3 has 13 amino acids. CDR3 in DNA: TGTGCCAGCAGTCTTGCAGGGCCTCAGCCCCAGCATTTT. This gives the protein CASSLAGPQPQHF.